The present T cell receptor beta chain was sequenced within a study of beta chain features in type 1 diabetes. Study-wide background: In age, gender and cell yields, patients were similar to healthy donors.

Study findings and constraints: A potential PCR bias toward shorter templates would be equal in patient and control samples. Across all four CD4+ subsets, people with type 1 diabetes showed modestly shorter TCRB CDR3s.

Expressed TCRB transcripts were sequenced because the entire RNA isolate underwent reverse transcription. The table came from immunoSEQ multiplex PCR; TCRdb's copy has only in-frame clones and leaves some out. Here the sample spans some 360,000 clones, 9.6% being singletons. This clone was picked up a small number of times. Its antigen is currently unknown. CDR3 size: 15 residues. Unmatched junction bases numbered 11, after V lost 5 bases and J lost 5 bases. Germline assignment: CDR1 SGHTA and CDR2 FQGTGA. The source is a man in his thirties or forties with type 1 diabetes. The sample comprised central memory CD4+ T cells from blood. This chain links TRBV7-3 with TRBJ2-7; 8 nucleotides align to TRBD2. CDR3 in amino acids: CASSLSGERGDEQYF. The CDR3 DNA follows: TGTGCCAGCAGCCTTAGCGGGGAAAGAGGAGACGAGCAGTACTTC.